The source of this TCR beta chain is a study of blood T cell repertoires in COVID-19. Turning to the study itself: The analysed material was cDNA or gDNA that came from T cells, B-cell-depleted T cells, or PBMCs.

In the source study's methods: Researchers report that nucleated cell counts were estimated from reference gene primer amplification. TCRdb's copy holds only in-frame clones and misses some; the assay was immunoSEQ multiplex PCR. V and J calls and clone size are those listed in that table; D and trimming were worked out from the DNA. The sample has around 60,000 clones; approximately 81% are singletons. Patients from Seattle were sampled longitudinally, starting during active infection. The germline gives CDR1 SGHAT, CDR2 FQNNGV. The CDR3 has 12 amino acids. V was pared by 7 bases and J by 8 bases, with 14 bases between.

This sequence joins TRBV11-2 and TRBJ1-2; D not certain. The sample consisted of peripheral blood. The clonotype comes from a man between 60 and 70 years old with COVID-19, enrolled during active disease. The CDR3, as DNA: TGTGCCAGCACCGAGAGGGCTGGGGGCTACACCTTC. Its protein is CASTERAGGYTF. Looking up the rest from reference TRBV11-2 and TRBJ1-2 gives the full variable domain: EAGVAQSPRYKIIEKRQSVAFWCNPISGHATLYWYQQILGQGPKLLIQFQNNGVVDDSQLPKDRFSAERLKGVDSTLKIQPAKLEDSAVYLCASTERAGGYTFGSGTRLTVV.